This T cell receptor (beta chain) derives from a study of Graves' ophthalmopathy and Graves' hyperthyroidism. The study's findings and limits: Ophthalmopathy cases were distinguished from stable hyperthyroidism by a 13-signature model, reaching 85% to 90% sensitivity and roughly 80% specificity. Blood shared most expanded thyroid clonotypes above 0.001 frequency.

Using RNA transcripts, the TCR beta CDR3 regions were amplified. Investigators did first-round RT-PCR with HTBI primers, then second-round multiplex PCR. TCRdb analysed the multiplex PCR reads with MiXCR anew, one entry per CDR3 protein. Seen here are some 390,000 distinct CDR3 sequences, 15% to 20% observed once, and the top ten hold 1.6%. With 1 base removed from V and 5 bases from J, the gap between germline ends came to 11 bases. Germline V gene sequence: CDR1 SGHNT, CDR2 YENEEA. This CDR3 comprises 14 residues. Regarding this clonotype: What it binds is unknown.

Physicians reached a diagnosis by relying on clinical symptoms, serum thyroxine, TRAb, thyroid ultrasound and orbital computed tomography. The PBMCs were taken from around 9.1 ml of fresh peripheral blood. The receptor was derived from a woman younger than 30 with Graves' ophthalmopathy. What was sequenced was peripheral blood. The chain couples TRBV11-3 to TRBJ1-1; D gene ambiguous. This CDR3 is CASSLAAMGTEAFF. In nucleotides, the CDR3 is TGTGCCAGCAGCTTAGCCGCTATGGGGACTGAAGCTTTCTTT.